Listed here are 25 T cell receptor beta chains from one sample, sequenced in a study of blood T cells in healthy people across ages. Sample-barcoded 5' priming and a J-beta primer mix drove a second PCR of 7 to 11 cycles. TCRdb reanalysed the 5' RACE reads using MiXCR and keeps one entry per CDR3 protein. The repertoire holds 1.5 million to 1.9 million distinct CDR3 sequences, with roughly two fifths as singletons. Sequenced input: blood. Source of these receptors: a woman aged 18 to 35 in good health.

The gene calls are TRBV7-8 and TRBJ1-5, with D maybe TRBD1 (6 bases). Trimming removed 8 bases from V and 2 bases from J, with 16 bases in between. The CDR3 is 15 amino acids. Germline V CDR1 and CDR2: SGHVS, FQNEAQ. For the CDR3, the DNA is TGTGCCAGCGCGAAGGGTGCAGGGGGCAATCAGCCCCAGCATTTT. Translating gives CASAKGAGGNQPQHF.

The sample holds one count of this clonotype. Possible read error: a much larger clone is one base away. The chain employs TRBV27 and TRBJ1-2, with 9 bases that match TRBD1. The junction had 12 bases not matched to a gene; V was cut back by 5 bases and J by 11 bases. The CDR3 runs 14 residues. Germline-derived CDR1 and CDR2 are MNHEY and SMNVEV (reference sequence). This CDR3 reads CASSVRGTGPQYTF. CDR3 nucleotide sequence: TGTGCCAGCAGTGTAAGGGGGACAGGGCCGCAGTACACCTTC.

The J gene is TRBJ2-5, the V gene TRBV19, with unresolved D. Near its end, the DNA agrees better with TRBJ2-7, so the J call may be wrong. The CDR3 totals 14 residues. CDR1 and CDR2 from the germline V gene are LNHDA and SQIVND (reference sequence). CDR3 nucleotide sequence: TGTGCCAGTAGTATCACCTCTGGGTATAACGAGCAGTACTTC. It is translated as CASSITSGYNEQYF.

This clonotype was detected many times. The V call is TRBV5-1, the J call TRBJ2-6, with TRBD1 as a possible D gene (5 bases). CDR3 size: 13 residues. With 8 bases removed from V and 1 base from J, the gap between germline ends came to 7 bases. Germline-derived CDR1 and CDR2 are SGHRS and YFSETQ. The CDR3 reads CASQGSGANVLTF. The CDR3 DNA follows: TGCGCCAGTCAGGGTTCTGGGGCCAACGTCCTGACTTTC.

This clonotype was detected only once. The rearrangement uses TRBV7-2 and TRBJ1-1; no clear D. Trimming removed 1 base from V and 4 bases from J, with 10 bases in between. Germline V gene data show CDR1 as SGHTA and CDR2 as FQGNSA. The CDR3 covers 14 residues. CDR3 residues: CASSLVKGGTEAFF. CDR3 bases: TGTGCCAGCAGCTTAGTTAAGGGTGGCACTGAAGCTTTCTTT.

This chain connects TRBV7-8 to TRBJ1-5; TRBD1 is a possible D gene (5 bases). Trimming took 1 base from V and 2 from J, leaving 12 bases between them. Germline lookup yields CDR1 SGHVS and CDR2 FQNEAQ. This CDR3 has 16 amino acids. CDR3: CASSLVRGVRNQPQHF. The DNA for the CDR3 is TGTGCCAGCAGCTTAGTCCGGGGCGTGCGCAATCAGCCCCAGCATTTT.

This clonotype was counted only a few times. The J gene is TRBJ2-3, the V gene TRBV12-3 or TRBV12-4, with TRBD1 matching 9 bases. V gave up 1 base and J gave up 10 bases; unmatched junction bases: 6. The CDR3 length is 14 residues. The CDR3 DNA reads TGTGCCAGCAGTTTAGACCGGGACAGGGTTTCGCAGTATTTT. Amino acid sequence: CASSLDRDRVSQYF.

This sequence joins TRBV6-1 and TRBJ1-4; D is unresolved. Germline lookup yields CDR1 MNHNS and CDR2 SASEGT. This CDR3 is 14 amino acids long. V shed 6 bases and J shed 7 bases, with 15 bases lying between them. In DNA form, the CDR3 reads TGTGCCAGCAGCTGGACCGACGCGGGTGAAAAACTGTTTTTT. Translated, it gives CASSWTDAGEKLFF.

The V call is TRBV7-3, the J call TRBJ2-1; D is undetermined. V was shortened by 5 bases and J by 4 bases, with 15 bases between the two germline ends. The CDR3 extends over 15 amino acids. Germline lookup yields CDR1 SGHTA and CDR2 FQGTGA. CDR3 in DNA: TGTGCCAGCAGCGCACGGATGGCGCCTTACAATGAGCAGTTCTTC. Its protein is CASSARMAPYNEQFF.

This clonotype was detected only a few times. The chain is built from TRBV7-9 and TRBJ2-5, with 9 bases fitting TRBD1. V lost 5 bases to trimming and J lost 4 bases; unmatched junction nucleotides: 8. CDR1 is SEHNR and CDR2 is FQNEAQ in the germline V gene (reference sequence). The CDR3 length is 15 residues. As DNA, the CDR3 is TGTGCCAGCAGCCCCAAGGGACAGGGTTTAGAGACCCAGTACTTC. This encodes CASSPKGQGLETQYF.

This clonotype was seen a handful of times. The V and J genes are TRBV5-1 and TRBJ2-1; TRBD2 matches at 8 bases. The CDR3 totals 15 residues. The V gene's germline CDR1 is SGHRS and CDR2 YFSETQ. V gave up 6 bases and J gave up 7 bases; unmatched junction bases: 12. The CDR3 nucleotides read TGCGCCAGCACCTTCTCGGACCCGGGAGGGAATGAGCAGTTCTTC. It codes for CASTFSDPGGNEQFF. The complete variable domain, with remaining parts taken from reference TRBV5-1 and TRBJ2-1, reads KAGVTQTPRYLIKTRGQQVTLSCSPISGHRSVSWYQQTPGQGLQFLFEYFSETQRNKGNFPGRFSGRQFSNSRSEMNVSTLELGDSALYLCASTFSDPGGNEQFFGPGTRLTVL.

The chain uses TRBV19 and TRBJ2-7; the D gene could be TRBD1 or TRBD2 (5 bases each). The CDR3 loop spans 15 amino acids. Trimming left V 3 bases short and J 2 bases short, with 14 bases between. Germline lookup yields CDR1 LNHDA and CDR2 SQIVND (reference sequence). This chain's CDR3 is CASSIEGSPTYEQYF. CDR3 sequence (DNA): TGTGCCAGTAGTATCGAGGGGAGTCCCACCTACGAGCAGTACTTC.

V and J are TRBV10-2 and TRBJ2-5, with D maybe TRBD2 (6 bases). The V end lost 3 bases, the J end lost 4 bases, and 12 bases lay between the germline ends. The CDR3 is 14 amino acids. Germline V gene lookup returns CDR1 WSHSY and CDR2 SAAADI. CDR3 coding DNA: TGCGCCAGCAGTGATAGCGGTCTCGGAGAGACCCAGTACTTC. Translation gives CASSDSGLGETQYF.

The chain couples TRBV29-1 to TRBJ2-6; D is unresolved. The V gene's germline CDR1 is SQVTM and CDR2 ANQGSEA. The CDR3 is 14 amino acids. The germline V and J ends were trimmed by 7 bases and 0 bases, with 10 bases remaining between them. CDR3 in DNA: TGCAGCGCTGCGGTTGGCTCTGGGGCCAACGTCCTGACTTTC. Translation: CSAAVGSGANVLTF.

The V call is TRBV5-1, the J call TRBJ2-7; D might be TRBD1 (6 bases). Germline V gene lookup returns CDR1 SGHRS and CDR2 YFSETQ. This CDR3 region has 14 residues. V lost 5 bases and J 4 bases, leaving 16 bases between the germline ends. The CDR3 loop is CASRLLTGFYEQYF. In nucleotides, the CDR3 is TGCGCCAGCAGACTCCTGACAGGTTTTTACGAGCAGTACTTC. Variable domain in full (rest from reference TRBV5-1 and TRBJ2-7): KAGVTQTPRYLIKTRGQQVTLSCSPISGHRSVSWYQQTPGQGLQFLFEYFSETQRNKGNFPGRFSGRQFSNSRSEMNVSTLELGDSALYLCASRLLTGFYEQYFGPGTRLTVT.

This clonotype was recorded a few times. V usage is TRBV6-5 and J usage is TRBJ2-7; possibly TRBD1 or TRBD2 for D (6 bases each). The J call may be in error: the DNA end matches TRBJ2-5 better. Looked up from germline, CDR1 is MNHEY and CDR2 is SVGAGI. The CDR3 loop spans 15 amino acids. CDR3 in amino acids: CASSFSPGAAETQYF. CDR3 sequence (DNA): TGTGCCAGCAGTTTTTCCCCGGGGGCCGCAGAGACCCAGTACTTC.

The V call is TRBV12-3 or TRBV12-4, the J call TRBJ1-1; unclear D gene. The CDR3 consists of 11 residues. Trimming took off 5 bases at V and 6 bases at J, with 7 bases between the two ends. Here the CDR3 reads CASSPDSEAFF. The CDR3 DNA reads TGTGCCAGCAGTCCGGACTCTGAAGCTTTCTTT.

A few counts support this clonotype. J is TRBJ1-1 and V is TRBV6-1; maybe TRBD1 (5 bases). The CDR3 is 14 residues long. Germline CDR1 reads MNHNS; CDR2 reads SASEGT. Trimming left V 3 bases short and J 2 bases short, with 10 bases between. CDR3 bases: TGTGCCAGCAGTGAGGGGGATGGTAACACTGAAGCTTTCTTT. Protein sequence: CASSEGDGNTEAFF.

The chain is built from TRBV9 and TRBJ2-3; maybe TRBD1 (6 bases). V lost 3 bases and J lost 4, with 15 bases in between. Germline V gene lookup returns CDR1 SGDLS and CDR2 YYNGEE. The CDR3 has 15 amino acids. The CDR3 is CASSAEGVLADTQYF. CDR3 DNA sequence: TGTGCCAGCAGCGCCGAGGGGGTCCTGGCAGATACGCAGTATTTT. The whole variable domain, remainder taken from reference TRBV9 and TRBJ2-3, is DSGVTQTPKHLITATGQRVTLRCSPRSGDLSVYWYQQSLDQGLQFLIQYYNGEERAKGNILERFSAQQFPDLHSELNLSSLELGDSALYFCASSAEGVLADTQYFGPGTRLTVL.

This clonotype showed up many times. The genes are TRBV7-9 and TRBJ2-5, with 7 bases that match TRBD1. The CDR3 is made up of 15 amino acids. V lost 1 base and J lost 2; bases outside the gene matches: 4. Looked up from germline, CDR1 is SEHNR and CDR2 is FQNEAQ (reference sequence). The CDR3 DNA is TGTGCCAGCAGCTTAGTCGGGACAGAGCAAGAGACCCAGTACTTC. Translating gives CASSLVGTEQETQYF.

On this clonotype itself: Mismatch with germline at one junction end may stem from a read error. This chain links TRBV18 with TRBJ1-6, with D possibly matching TRBD1 (5 bases). The germline CDR1 and CDR2 sequences are KGHSH and LQKENI. This CDR3 comprises 15 residues. As DNA, the CDR3 is TGTGCTAGCTCAACCACCTCCAGGGAAAGTTCACCCCTCCACTTT. Its translation: CASSTTSRESSPLHF.

The chain carries TRBV10-3 and TRBJ2-7; 7 bases align to TRBD1. The V and J ends lost 2 bases and 3 bases, in that order; junction bases with no gene match: 7. Looked up from germline, CDR1 is ENHRY and CDR2 is SYGVKD. CDR3 length equals 15 residues. The CDR3 here is CAISETGTASYEQYF. CDR3 nucleotide sequence: TGTGCCATCAGTGAGACCGGGACAGCGAGCTACGAGCAGTACTTC.

The rearrangement links TRBV20-1 to TRBJ1-1, with D perhaps matching TRBD1 (6 bases). The CDR3 runs to 15 residues. Per germline, CDR1 DFQATT and CDR2 SNEGSKA (reference sequence). With 0 bases removed from V and 3 bases from J, the gap between germline ends came to 14 bases. The CDR3 nucleotides read TGCAGTGCTAGAGATATGAGAAGGGGGGACACTGAAGCTTTCTTT. This encodes CSARDMRRGDTEAFF.

This rearrangement joins TRBV27 to TRBJ1-2, with D possibly being TRBD1 (6 bases). V lost 5 bases, J lost 11 bases, and 21 bases lay in between. This CDR3 comprises 14 residues. CDR1 and CDR2 from the germline V gene are MNHEY and SMNVEV (reference sequence). As DNA, the CDR3 is TGTGCCAGCAGTCGCGATCAAGGACAGAGGAGGTACACCTTC. It yields the protein CASSRDQGQRRYTF.

The chain uses TRBV15 and TRBJ2-1; TRBD1 or TRBD2 may be the D gene (5 bases each). The CDR3 has 16 amino acids. CDR1 LNHNV and CDR2 YYDKDF come from the germline V gene (reference sequence). V shed 5 bases and J shed 0 bases, with 14 bases lying between them. The CDR3 loop reads CATSSQGESSYNEQFF. In nucleotides, the CDR3 is TGTGCCACCAGCTCTCAGGGAGAGAGCTCCTACAATGAGCAGTTCTTC.